This is a list of T cell receptor beta chains from one sample in a study of CXCR3-negative and CXCR3-positive naive CD8 T cells. TCRdb reworked the 5' RACE reads into one entry per CDR3 protein, no DNA. The listing contains under 70,000 distinct CDR3 sequences. The sample was naive CXCR3+ CD8+ T cells from blood. The receptors come from a human donor in good health. Some clones in this sample may be carry-over from other donors' samples. The CDR3 runs from the conserved cysteine through the conserved F or W. Fields, in order: clone size, J gene, V gene, CDR3 protein. Clone sizes are given selectively: once, few, many, or a class where the clone is expanded.

>.|TRBJ2-3|TRBV6-1
CASTFAGTQYF
>.|TRBJ2-3|TRBV20-1
CSATPYGNYAQYF
>.|TRBJ2-2|TRBV28
CASSRPGTGIGDTGELFF
>.|TRBJ1-2|TRBV7-2
CASSLMGGSNYGYTF
>.|TRBJ2-5|TRBV29-1
CSVEFRTGIQETQYF
>.|TRBJ1-1|TRBV7-9
CASSPRDRLNTEAFF
>.|TRBJ2-5|TRBV7-8
CASSLDGNGETQYF
>.|TRBJ1-1|TRBV12-3/TRBV12-4
CASSKRQGVDTEAFF
>.|TRBJ2-1|TRBV6-2/TRBV6-3
CASSYPSDGEQFF
>.|TRBJ2-4|TRBV5-1
CASSSWTGSIQYF
>.|TRBJ2-3|TRBV5-1
CASSRRGSPGDTQYF
>.|TRBJ2-7|TRBV28
CASSLGVLYEQYF
>.|TRBJ2-7|TRBV20-1
CSARDLGTDYEQYF
>.|TRBJ2-5|TRBV7-7
CASSLVGSTSGEETQYF
>medium-sized|TRBJ2-5|TRBV7-7
CASSLVDGETQYF
>.|TRBJ1-1|TRBV18
CASSPGANTEAFF
>.|TRBJ2-1|TRBV7-9
CASSLERRMLNNEQFF
>.|TRBJ1-2|TRBV20-1
CSPREEDRGYGYTF
>.|TRBJ2-7|TRBV12-3/TRBV12-4
CASSPNNYYEQYF
>.|TRBJ2-7|TRBV6-2/TRBV6-3
CASNFLGAEQYF
>.|TRBJ2-5|TRBV5-1
CASSYLMSGVGETQYF
>.|TRBJ2-7|TRBV20-1
CSARGTGFSYEQYF
>.|TRBJ2-1|TRBV6-5
CASSSLTSGGGSYNEQFF
>.|TRBJ2-7|TRBV9
CASSVDVGHEQYF
>.|TRBJ2-7|TRBV6-2/TRBV6-3
CASGRTDQQYF
>.|TRBJ2-1|TRBV4-2
CASSHPSGTGVYNEQFF
>.|TRBJ2-7|TRBV4-2
CASSQAGDSTYEQYF
>.|TRBJ2-1|TRBV29-1
CSVENVAGHSSYNEQFF
>.|TRBJ1-2|TRBV5-1
CASSRDRSYGYTF
>.|TRBJ1-1|TRBV29-1
CSVEGGGKLRTEAFF
>.|TRBJ2-1|TRBV7-8
CASRDRMGNEQFF
>.|TRBJ1-1|TRBV19
CASSIVRHTEALF
>.|TRBJ2-5|TRBV6-5
CASSSGQSQETQYF
>.|TRBJ2-1|TRBV21-1
CASSNNAGPYNEQFF
>.|TRBJ1-2|TRBV20-1
CSLWGSRGYTF
>.|TRBJ1-3|TRBV3-1
CASSPGGGPGNTIYF
>.|TRBJ1-1|TRBV14
CASSQDAGKLVRAMNTEAFF
>.|TRBJ2-7|TRBV5-5
CASSWMGARQYF
>.|TRBJ2-5|TRBV6-2/TRBV6-3
CASFGLGRTQYF
>.|TRBJ2-1|TRBV29-1
CSVAPESSYNEQFF
>.|TRBJ2-1|TRBV20-1
CSARDLDGSSYNEQFF